This TCR beta chain is drawn from a study of blood T cells in healthy people across ages (dated by TCRdb to the mid-2010s). Turning to the overall study: In model experiments, template switching captured about one uniquely barcoded TCR beta cDNA molecule for every two T cells. To track age-related changes in TCR beta repertoire diversity, the study relied on deep sequencing normalized with unique cDNA molecular identifiers. The donors were split into four age groups: young (average 16 years), middle-aged (39), aged (roughly 65) and long-lived (roughly 77). Using the same blood draw, the study looked at two additional independent replicas of 1 million unique cDNA reads for two donors, one aged 18 to 30 and the other aged 80 or older.

Study-level results and caveats: The percentage of naive T cells measured by flow cytometry correlated strongly with observed TCR beta diversity. Compared with the aged group, the long-lived group had more naive CD4+ T cells, fewer expanded clones and increased TCR diversity, a pattern suggesting age selection. Because the CMV infection status of the donors was unknown, age-related changes in expanded clonotypes may potentially have been confounded. Total diversity estimates from one million sequenced T cells were considered lower bounds and underestimates. As age increased, observed TCR beta diversity per million T cells dropped in a roughly linear way, and a significant reduction was already evident by age approximately 40. Because profiling used bulk unsorted PBMCs, naive and antigen-experienced compartments could not be compared conclusively.

Systemically healthy Caucasian individuals from Russia, around 38 in total and aged about 6 to 95 years, were included as donors. Each donor gave about 9.7 milliliters of peripheral blood, drawn into EDTA-treated Vacutainer tubes. Ficoll-Paque density-gradient centrifugation was used to isolate PBMCs, with at least 6 million per sample. Trizol reagent was used to extract total RNA from PBMCs, with at least 6 micrograms per sample. Naive CD45RAhigh/CD27high T cell percentages were measured by flow cytometry on a PBMC aliquot from every donor. Measured from the cysteine to the phenylalanine, the CDR3 is 13 residues long. The CDR3 DNA has 39 bases and is translated from base 1. For this clonotype: Its antigen is currently not known. Base qualities are missing; no much larger clone stands one base away.

Library prep was done by 5' RACE. This sample was sequenced with an Illumina HiSeq 2500. A second PCR of about 6 to 11 cycles was run with a J-beta primer mix and a sample-barcoded 5' primer. A unique molecular identifier was introduced onto each TCR beta cDNA molecule by a template-switch 5' adaptor carrying 12 random nucleotides. Each sample yielded at least 2.5 million CDR3-containing paired-end reads. All of the RNA was converted into first-strand cDNA using the Mint cDNA synthesis kit, with a TRBC-specific oligonucleotide serving as the primer. Following uracil-DNA glycosylase treatment, all cDNA underwent a first 18-cycle PCR with the universal primers M1SS and BC2_uni_R. Per the original workflow: For normalization, 1 million high-quality reads, each with a distinct molecular identifier, were randomly selected from each sample. Instead of being binned into consensus sequences, reads with shared molecular identifiers were discarded. CDR3 identification, clonotype clustering and error correction used MiTCR with a Q25 quality threshold and the strictest error-elimination algorithm. A nonparametric unseen species model with Euler transformation was used to estimate a lower bound on total TCR beta diversity. TCRdb ran its own pipeline on the public reads, namely fastp trimming at Q25 and MiXCR clone calling, and kept in-frame beta chains. Rows are combined by CDR3 protein, so each entry shows the most common genes and DNA. Clone size and V and J calls follow TCRdb, not the original study. The sample table lists about 1 million distinct CDR3 sequences, 20% to 25% of them with a count of one. The top ten constitute about 0.72% of the sample.

This same sample was also part of a study on T cells of mothers and their children. The second study's authors report: Nine systemically healthy Caucasian individuals served as donors, namely three mothers together with their six children. cDNA synthesis used all of the extracted RNA, with approximately 1.4 ug of RNA in each 15 ul reaction. In the second PCR, sample barcodes and 2-4 random nucleotides were introduced via the M1S primer. Over 8 million TCR beta CDR3 reads came from each mother, compared with millions of reads from each child. Thymic selection shapes the output of TCR recombination in a similar way in related and unrelated pairs, and inherited differences have a minor effect. Normalized repertoire overlap was always found to be slightly, but never significantly, higher in related mother-child pairs than in unrelated mother-child pairs. Persistent microchimeric T cell clones were not detected, at a sensitivity of 85 to 100 clones per million clonotypes. The study used deep NGS to compare TCR beta repertoires of mothers and children, seeking features distinguishing related mother-child pairs from unrelated individuals. Mothers averaged roughly 40 +/- 4 years of age and children averaged about 10 +/- 4 years. After adapters were ligated using NEBNext reagents, the libraries underwent 100+100 nt paired-end sequencing on an Illumina HiSeq 2000. To avoid cross-contamination, the mother libraries and the child libraries were prepared a month apart and sequenced in separate runs. Each donor had between roughly 450,000 and 2,300,000 distinct TCR beta clonotypes identified. Naive TCR beta clonotypes were estimated from low-frequency clonotypes matched to each donor's FACS-determined naive share, without sorting.

This chain is built from TRBV12-3 or TRBV12-4 and TRBJ2-5; too little of a D gene remains to name it. The closer fit of TRBJ2-1 to the DNA end suggests the J call may be wrong. The origin of this receptor is a girl between 2 and 10 years old in good health. The sequenced material came from blood. The CDR3 in this case is CASTKGWGNEQFF. The base sequence is TGTGCCAGCACCAAAGGTTGGGGCAATGAGCAGTTCTTC.